A selection of T cell receptor beta chains follows, all from one sample in a study of tumor-infiltrating lymphocytes in primary liver carcinoma. TCRdb fed the multiplex PCR reads into MiXCR, producing one record per CDR3 protein. The repertoire includes hundreds of thousands of distinct CDR3 sequences, almost 60% of them detected once, and about 17% sits in the top ten. Sample: peripheral blood. The origin of the receptors is a woman aged 25 to 45 with primary liver carcinoma and hepatitis B virus infection. The conserved cysteine and the conserved F or W are not part of the CDR3 here. The order of the fields is V gene, CDR3 protein.

v_call: TRBV28
cdr3_aa: ASSDVGTKDIQY

v_call: TRBV4-2
cdr3_aa: ASSQYMAYEQY

v_call: TRBV7-9
cdr3_aa: ASSFGAMNTEAF

v_call: TRBV5-1
cdr3_aa: ASSPGLAAVRADTQY

v_call: TRBV19
cdr3_aa: APTGGIGNTQY

v_call: TRBV12-3/TRBV12-4
cdr3_aa: ASSYVAGGPYNEQF

v_call: TRBV30
cdr3_aa: AWTPPSNTEAF

v_call: TRBV28
cdr3_aa: ASSLKFQPQH

v_call: TRBV9
cdr3_aa: ASSDPRVDTEAF

v_call: TRBV7-3
cdr3_aa: ASSFTGGPGNTIY

v_call: TRBV12-3/TRBV12-4
cdr3_aa: ASSLGYSRGTYEQY

v_call: TRBV6-2/TRBV6-3
cdr3_aa: ASSLSLHLKDAF

v_call: TRBV6-1
cdr3_aa: ASIVNWGTSYNEQF

v_call: TRBV10-2
cdr3_aa: ASSEAPWGPQETQY

v_call: TRBV12-3/TRBV12-4
cdr3_aa: ASSFPGFNGQF

v_call: TRBV11-2
cdr3_aa: ASNSLGEAF

v_call: TRBV12-3/TRBV12-4
cdr3_aa: ASWGTGRGGPQH

v_call: TRBV24-1
cdr3_aa: ATSDPRTGTRPYNEQF

v_call: TRBV4-1
cdr3_aa: ASSKRGGTSLAGELF

v_call: TRBV6-2/TRBV6-3
cdr3_aa: ASSYPPGERGTGELS

v_call: TRBV29-1
cdr3_aa: SVGGVGAKNIQY

v_call: TRBV29-1
cdr3_aa: SVIGRGLETQY

v_call: TRBV29-1
cdr3_aa: SVETGGGVRETQY

v_call: TRBV12-3/TRBV12-4
cdr3_aa: ASSLLGVFGGAGRVT

v_call: TRBV6-2/TRBV6-3
cdr3_aa: ASSPLRNGGFYEQY

v_call: TRBV12-3/TRBV12-4
cdr3_aa: ASTHGQGWGEQY

v_call: TRBV4-2
cdr3_aa: ASSHATSGDGANVLT

v_call: TRBV5-4
cdr3_aa: ASKLAGGPYEQY

v_call: TRBV14
cdr3_aa: ASSRASWAETF

v_call: TRBV10-3
cdr3_aa: AIRGGQVNTGELF

v_call: TRBV12-3/TRBV12-4
cdr3_aa: ASRADRSYSNQPQH

v_call: TRBV11-2
cdr3_aa: ASSLQGTNTEEMF

v_call: TRBV11-3
cdr3_aa: ASSPRQAIKNAEAF

v_call: TRBV18
cdr3_aa: ASSPMAVETQY

v_call: TRBV11-2
cdr3_aa: ANSPRIQAGGPTDTRY

v_call: TRBV28
cdr3_aa: ASNGGARRSPLH

v_call: TRBV6-6
cdr3_aa: ASRNRGGKETQY

v_call: TRBV12-3/TRBV12-4
cdr3_aa: ASSFYSGVTQF

v_call: TRBV29-1
cdr3_aa: GATGRTSYEQY

v_call: TRBV11-1
cdr3_aa: ASVLWDNSYNEQF

v_call: TRBV4-1
cdr3_aa: ASSQAGRTGNTGELF

v_call: TRBV12-3/TRBV12-4
cdr3_aa: ASSGAGAGANVLT

v_call: TRBV7-6
cdr3_aa: ASSLTSGEENIQY

v_call: TRBV6-2/TRBV6-3
cdr3_aa: ASNPEFYGELF

v_call: TRBV5-5
cdr3_aa: ASSFMQGSEQY

v_call: TRBV29-1
cdr3_aa: SAQSQKNTEAF

v_call: TRBV29-1
cdr3_aa: SVAFSNTEAF